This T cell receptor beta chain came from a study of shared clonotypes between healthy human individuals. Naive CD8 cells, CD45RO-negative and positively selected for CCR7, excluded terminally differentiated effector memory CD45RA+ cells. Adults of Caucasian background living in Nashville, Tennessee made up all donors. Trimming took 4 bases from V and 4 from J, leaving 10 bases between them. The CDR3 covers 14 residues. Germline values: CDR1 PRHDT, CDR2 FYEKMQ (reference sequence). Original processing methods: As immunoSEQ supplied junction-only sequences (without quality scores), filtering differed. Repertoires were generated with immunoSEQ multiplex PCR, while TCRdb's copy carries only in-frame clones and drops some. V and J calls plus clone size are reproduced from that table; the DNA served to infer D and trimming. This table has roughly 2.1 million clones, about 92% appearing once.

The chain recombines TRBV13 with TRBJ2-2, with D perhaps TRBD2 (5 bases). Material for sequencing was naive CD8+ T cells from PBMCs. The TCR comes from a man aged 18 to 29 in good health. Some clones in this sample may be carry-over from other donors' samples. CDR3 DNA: TGTGCCAGCAGCTCGAGCGGAGCCACCGGGGAGCTGTTTTTT. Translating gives CASSSSGATGELFF.